This TCR beta chain was retrieved from a study of blood T cell repertoires in COVID-19. Study-wide background: The study drew acute and convalescent COVID-19 samples from the United States, Italy and Spain.

This clone is a singleton in its sample. In the original analysis: Amplifying reference gene primers gave estimates of nucleated cell counts. Generated by immunoSEQ multiplex PCR, the TCRdb table keeps only in-frame clones and is missing some. The V and J calls and clone size were taken over from that table, and D and trimming were inferred from the DNA. In the table there are about 340,000 clones, about nine tenths of which are singletons. Seattle participants joined during active infection and were tracked over time. The sequencing sample was made of peripheral blood. The source is a woman between 70 and 85 years old with COVID-19, enrolled during active disease.

CDR3 bases: TGTGCCAGTAATACGGGGGACTGGTTCAATGAGCAGTTCTTC. It specifies CASNTGDWFNEQFF. The chain joins TRBV19 to TRBJ2-1; possibly TRBD2 for D (6 bases). Trimming cost V 7 bases and J 6 bases, with 16 bases left between them. The CDR3 covers 14 residues. Germline assignment: CDR1 LNHDA and CDR2 SQIVND (reference sequence).